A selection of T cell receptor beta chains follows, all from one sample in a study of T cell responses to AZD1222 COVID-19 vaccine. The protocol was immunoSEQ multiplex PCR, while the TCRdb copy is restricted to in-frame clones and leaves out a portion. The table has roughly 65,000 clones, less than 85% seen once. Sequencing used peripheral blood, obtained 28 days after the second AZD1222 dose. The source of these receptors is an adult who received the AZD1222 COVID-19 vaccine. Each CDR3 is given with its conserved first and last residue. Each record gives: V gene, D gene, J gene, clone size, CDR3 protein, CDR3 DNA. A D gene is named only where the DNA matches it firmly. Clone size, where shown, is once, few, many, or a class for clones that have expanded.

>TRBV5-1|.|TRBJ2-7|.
CASREDNKDEQYF
TGCGCCAGCAGAGAGGACAACAAGGACGAGCAGTACTTC
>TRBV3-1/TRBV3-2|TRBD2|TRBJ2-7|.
CASSPAGLAGNTYEQYF
TGTGCCAGCAGCCCAGCGGGACTAGCGGGGAACACCTACGAGCAGTACTTC
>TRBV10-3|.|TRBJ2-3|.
CAIKGTDTQYF
TGTGCCATCAAAGGGACAGATACGCAGTATTTT
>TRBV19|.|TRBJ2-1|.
CASSIGGNEQFF
TGTGCCAGTAGTATTGGGGGAAATGAGCAGTTCTTC
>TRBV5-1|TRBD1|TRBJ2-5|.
CASSLGGRQGTQETQYF
TGCGCCAGCAGCCTTGGGGGGAGACAGGGGACCCAAGAGACCCAGTACTTC
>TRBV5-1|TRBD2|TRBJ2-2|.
CASREGPNTGELFF
TGCGCCAGCCGGGAGGGGCCCAACACCGGGGAGCTGTTTTTT
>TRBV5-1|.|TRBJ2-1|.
CASSLASGPHLGDEQFF
TGCGCCAGCAGCTTGGCCAGCGGCCCGCATCTGGGGGATGAGCAGTTCTTC
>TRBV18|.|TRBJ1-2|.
CASSPGNRRQGYTF
TGTGCCAGCTCACCTGGTAATAGACGACAGGGCTACACCTTC
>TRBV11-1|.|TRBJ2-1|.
CASSLAADFYNEQFF
TGTGCCAGCAGCTTAGCGGCAGACTTTTACAATGAGCAGTTCTTC
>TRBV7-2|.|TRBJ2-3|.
CASSLGGSLSTDTQYF
TGTGCCAGCAGCTTAGGGGGTAGCCTCAGCACAGATACGCAGTATTTT
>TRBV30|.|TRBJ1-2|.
CAWRYGSRQYGYTF
TGTGCCTGGAGGTACGGGTCCCGGCAATATGGCTACACCTTC
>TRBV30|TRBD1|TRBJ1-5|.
CAWDRVDGNQPQHF
TGTGCCTGGGACAGGGTGGACGGCAATCAGCCCCAGCATTTT
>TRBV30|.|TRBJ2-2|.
CAWSPRGGEKNTGELFF
TGTGCCTGGAGTCCAAGGGGGGGAGAAAAAAACACCGGGGAGCTGTTTTTT
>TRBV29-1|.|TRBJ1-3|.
CSAQTEAGNTIYF
TGCAGCGCACAGACAGAGGCTGGAAACACCATATATTTT
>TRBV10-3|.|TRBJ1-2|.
CAIRGDNYGYTF
TGTGCCATCAGAGGGGACAACTATGGCTACACCTTC
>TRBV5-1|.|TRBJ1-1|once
CASSLVGVKNTEAFF
TGCGCCAGCAGCTTGGTGGGGGTAAAGAACACTGAAGCTTTCTTT
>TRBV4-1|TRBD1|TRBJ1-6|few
CASSQGGAGQGNSPLHF
TGCGCCAGCAGCCAAGGTGGTGCGGGACAGGGAAATTCACCCCTCCACTTT
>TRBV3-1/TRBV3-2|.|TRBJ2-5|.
CASSQSSGRGETQYF
TGTGCCAGCAGCCAAAGTTCCGGACGTGGGGAGACCCAGTACTTC
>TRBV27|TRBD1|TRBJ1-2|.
CASRTQGVNLNGYTF
TGTGCCAGCAGAACACAGGGGGTTAACCTCAATGGCTACACCTTC
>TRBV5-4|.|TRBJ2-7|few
CASSVAPSSYEQYF
TGTGCCAGCAGCGTAGCACCGAGCTCCTACGAGCAGTACTTC
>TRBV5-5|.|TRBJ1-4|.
CASSDPLGNNEKLFF
TGTGCCAGCAGCGACCCCCTCGGGAATAATGAAAAACTGTTTTTT
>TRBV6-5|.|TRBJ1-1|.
CASSLKETEAFF
TGTGCCAGCAGTTTAAAAGAGACTGAAGCTTTCTTT
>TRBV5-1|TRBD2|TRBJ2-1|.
CASRLLTSSGTYNEQFF
TGCGCCAGCAGACTATTGACGTCTAGCGGGACCTACAATGAGCAGTTCTTC
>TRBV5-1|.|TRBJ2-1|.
CASSSQQGSYNEQFF
TGCGCCAGCAGCTCACAACAGGGTTCCTACAATGAGCAGTTCTTC
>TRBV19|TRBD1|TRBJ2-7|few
CASSIGQDRIHEQYF
TGTGCCAGTAGTATCGGTCAGGACAGGATTCACGAGCAGTACTTC
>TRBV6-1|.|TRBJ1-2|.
CASREDRRGGYTF
TGTGCCAGCAGAGAAGACAGGCGGGGTGGCTACACCTTC
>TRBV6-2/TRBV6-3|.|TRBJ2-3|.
CASSPPGWGLSTDTQYF
TGTGCCAGCAGCCCTCCGGGGTGGGGATTGAGCACAGATACGCAGTATTTT
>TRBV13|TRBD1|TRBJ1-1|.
CASSSGTGNTEAFF
TGTGCCAGCAGCTCCGGGACAGGGAACACTGAAGCTTTCTTT
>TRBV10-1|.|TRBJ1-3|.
CATSRDGGNTIYF
TGCGCCACTTCTCGGGACGGAGGAAACACCATATATTTT
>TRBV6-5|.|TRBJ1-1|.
CASSYSNRGRSEAFF
TGTGCCAGCAGTTACTCGAACCGTGGTCGCTCTGAAGCTTTCTTT
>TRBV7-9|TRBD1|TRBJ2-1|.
CASSSTGANEQFF
TGTGCCAGCAGTTCTACAGGGGCCAATGAGCAGTTCTTC
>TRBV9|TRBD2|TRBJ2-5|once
CASSEGMGTSGIWETQYF
TGTGCCAGCAGCGAGGGGATGGGGACTAGCGGGATATGGGAGACCCAGTACTTC
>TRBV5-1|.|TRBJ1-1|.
CASSLMRGYTEAFF
TGCGCCAGCAGCTTGATGAGGGGGTACACTGAAGCTTTCTTT
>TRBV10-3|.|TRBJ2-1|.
CAISEGTYNEQFF
TGTGCCATCAGTGAGGGGACCTACAATGAGCAGTTCTTC
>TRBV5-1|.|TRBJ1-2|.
CASSLGGGNNGYTF
TGCGCCAGCAGCTTGGGAGGCGGAAATAATGGCTACACCTTC
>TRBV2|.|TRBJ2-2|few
CASRKDYTGELFF
TGTGCCAGCAGAAAGGACTACACCGGGGAGCTGTTTTTT
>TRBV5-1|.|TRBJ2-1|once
CASRSMGSSYNEQFF
TGCGCCAGCAGATCTATGGGGTCGTCCTACAATGAGCAGTTCTTC
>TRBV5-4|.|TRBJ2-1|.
CASSSLGDEQFF
TGTGCCAGCAGCTCCTTGGGCGATGAGCAGTTCTTC
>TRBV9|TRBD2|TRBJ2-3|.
CASSVGGGARTDTQYF
TGTGCCAGCAGCGTAGGCGGGGGGGCCCGTACAGATACGCAGTATTTT
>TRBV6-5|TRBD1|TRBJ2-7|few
CATEYRQGTYEQYF
TGTGCCACCGAATACCGACAGGGCACCTACGAGCAGTACTTC
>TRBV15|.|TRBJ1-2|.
CATSRDHSGDGYTF
TGTGCCACCAGCAGAGATCATTCGGGAGACGGCTACACCTTC
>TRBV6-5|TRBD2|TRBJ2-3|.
CASSQGLAGTDTQYF
TGTGCCAGCAGCCAGGGACTAGCGGGGACAGATACGCAGTATTTT
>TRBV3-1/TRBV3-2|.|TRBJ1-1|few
CASRRDTQAFF
TGTGCCAGCAGGCGGGACACCCAAGCTTTCTTT
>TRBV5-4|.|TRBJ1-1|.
CASSLLGGSMNTEAFF
TGTGCCAGCAGCTTGCTCGGGGGGAGCATGAACACTGAAGCTTTCTTT
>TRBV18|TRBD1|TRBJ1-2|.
CASSPLGTDLTVNYGYTF
TGTGCCAGCTCTCCCCTCGGGACAGACCTTACAGTTAACTATGGCTACACCTTC
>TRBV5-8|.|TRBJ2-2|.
CASSLARFANTGELFF
TGTGCCAGCAGCTTGGCCCGATTCGCGAACACCGGGGAGCTGTTTTTT
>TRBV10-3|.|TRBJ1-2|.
CAISESGGAGYGYTF
TGTGCCATCAGTGAGTCGGGGGGCGCGGGCTATGGCTACACCTTC
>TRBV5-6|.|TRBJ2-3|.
CASSRGDTQYF
TGTGCCAGCAGCCGGGGAGATACGCAGTATTTT
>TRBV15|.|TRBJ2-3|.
CATSRGSRGDTDTQYF
TGTGCCACCAGCAGAGGGTCGAGGGGGGACACAGATACGCAGTATTTT
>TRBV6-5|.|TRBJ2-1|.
CASSYSEGINNEQFF
TGTGCCAGCAGTTACTCGGAAGGTATCAACAATGAGCAGTTCTTC
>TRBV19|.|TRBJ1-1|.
CASSVGRTWNTEAFF
TGTGCCAGTAGTGTGGGACGGACCTGGAACACTGAAGCTTTCTTT